This TCR beta chain stems from a study of cytomegalovirus exposure and HLA in healthy donors. About the study: The 120 validation repertoires were reported in a later analysis to have been generated on the same platform as the 666 first-cohort repertoires. Findings of the study overall: The study recorded 150 to 200 TCR beta chains that were cytomegalovirus-associated.

Here immunoSEQ multiplex PCR was the method, and the copy in TCRdb shows in-frame clones only, minus some. The data contain around 300,000 clones, 70% to 90% of them singletons. Remarks on this clone: Its antigen is unknown.

This CDR3 comprises 15 residues. Germline V CDR1 and CDR2: SGHTA, FQGNSA. The ends lost 5 bases at V and 9 bases at J; junction bases unmatched: 10. Separation from the approximately 670-subject first cohort characterized the roughly 130-subject validation cohort, to which the donors belonged. V is TRBV7-2 and J is TRBJ1-6, with 7 bases identical to TRBD1. The sequencing sample was made of PBMCs. This clonotype originated in a man aged 30 to 39 in good health and CMV-seronegative. The CDR3 loop reads CASSARGAPGSPLHF. The CDR3 DNA reads as TGTGCCAGCAGCGCCAGGGGGGCCCCTGGTTCACCCCTCCACTTT.